A single sample is the source of the 14 T cell receptor beta chains below, sequenced in a study of cytomegalovirus exposure and HLA in healthy donors. With 60 Vbeta and 13 Jbeta primers, the PCR was carried out. Only in-frame clones appear in the TCRdb table, and some are missing; sequencing was by immunoSEQ multiplex PCR. The repertoire includes more than 110,000 clones, around 80% of them detected once, and over 0.95% sits in the top ten. Sample: PBMCs. The origin of the receptors is a female donor in good health and CMV-seronegative.

The chain employs TRBV21-1 and TRBJ1-5; the D call of TRBD1 is as the table states it, not checked on the DNA. TRBV21-1 is listed as a pseudogene. The CDR3 runs to 16 residues. The DNA for the CDR3 is TGTGCCAGCAGCAAAGCCAGCAGACATAGCAATCAGCCCCAGCATTTT. Protein sequence: CASSKASRHSNQPQHF.

The chain combines TRBV28 with TRBJ1-2; 7 bases align to TRBD1. CDR1 is MDHEN and CDR2 is SYDVKM in the germline V gene. The CDR3 length is 15 residues. Trimming at V came to 7 bases and at J to 5 bases, leaving 13 bases not matched to a gene. In DNA, the CDR3 is TGTGCCAGCACCGTCTGGGCGGGACAGCTGTATGGCTACACCTTC. Residues: CASTVWAGQLYGYTF.

V gene TRBV10-3 combines with J gene TRBJ2-1; a possible D gene is TRBD2 (6 bases). The CDR3 has 13 amino acids. V lost 6 bases to trimming and J lost 4 bases, with 10 bases between them. Looked up from germline, CDR1 is ENHRY and CDR2 is SYGVKD. This CDR3 is CAIRASEYNEQFF. The CDR3 DNA sequence: TGTGCCATCAGGGCTAGCGAATACAATGAGCAGTTCTTC.

Comments on this clone: Because the CDR3 is missing its conserved closing phenylalanine or tryptophan, this is likely a read error. The chain joins TRBV18 to TRBJ1-1; the D gene is possibly TRBD1 (6 bases). Trimming pared 1 base from V and 1 base from J, leaving 16 bases between. CDR3 length equals 17 residues. The V gene's germline CDR1 is KGHSH and CDR2 LQKENI. This CDR3 reads CASSPQSVGQRNTEAFV. The CDR3 bases are TGTGCCAGCTCACCACAAAGTGTTGGACAGAGGAACACTGAAGCTTTCGTT.

There are a few counts of this clone. The chain's CDR3 is CSALITGYGYTF. CDR3 nucleotide sequence: TGCAGCGCCCTTATAACAGGTTATGGCTACACCTTC. This rearrangement joins TRBV29-1 to TRBJ1-2, with a possible D match to TRBD1 (5 bases). This CDR3 has 12 residues. V shed 7 bases and J shed 5 bases, with 14 bases lying between them. Germline CDR1 reads SQVTM; CDR2 reads ANQGSEA.

V usage is TRBV18 and J usage is TRBJ1-3, with D possibly matching TRBD1 (5 bases). The CDR3 loop spans 13 amino acids. Germline assignment: CDR1 KGHSH and CDR2 LQKENI. Trimming removed 3 bases at V and 8 bases at J, with 11 bases between. The CDR3, as DNA: TGTGCCAGCTCACCGGCGGAGGGACACACCATATATTTT. Protein sequence: CASSPAEGHTIYF.

The chain couples TRBV2 to TRBJ2-3; 9 nucleotides agree with TRBD1. Germline lookup yields CDR1 SNHLY and CDR2 FYNNEI. The V gene end was trimmed by 6 bases and the J gene end by 3 bases; junction bases not matched to a gene: 1. This CDR3 has 13 residues. The CDR3 DNA reads as TGTGCCAGCAGGGACAGGGGAACAGATACGCAGTATTTT. Its translation: CASRDRGTDTQYF.

The chain joins TRBV28 to TRBJ2-3; 12 nucleotides align to TRBD2. The germline V gene has CDR1 MDHEN and CDR2 SYDVKM. V shed 4 bases and J 0 bases; nucleotides not matched to a gene: 5. This CDR3 is built from 17 residues. The CDR3 sequence: CASSWGLAGGSTDTQYF. CDR3 bases: TGTGCCAGCAGTTGGGGACTAGCGGGCGGAAGCACAGATACGCAGTATTTT.

This chain connects TRBV5-8 to TRBJ1-2, with 9 bases aligning to TRBD1. Per germline, CDR1 SGHTS and CDR2 YDEGEE. This CDR3 comprises 15 residues. The V segment lost 0 bases and the J segment 2 bases; nucleotides outside the gene matches: 2. The chain's CDR3 is CASSLGGTGNYGYTF. CDR3 DNA: TGTGCCAGCAGCTTGGGTGGGACAGGGAACTATGGCTACACCTTC.

The chain joins TRBV5-6 to TRBJ2-5; TRBD2 agrees at 8 bases. Germline V lookup: CDR1 SGHDT, CDR2 YYEEEE. The CDR3 consists of 13 residues. The V segment lost 1 base and the J segment 12 bases; nucleotides outside the gene matches: 8. The CDR3 DNA reads TGTGCCAGCAGCTTGTGGGGTAGCGGGAAGGAGTACTTC. It encodes CASSLWGSGKEYF.

This sequence joins TRBV19 and TRBJ1-5; D may be TRBD1 (5 bases). The CDR3 loop spans 17 amino acids. CDR1 LNHDA and CDR2 SQIVND come from the germline V gene (reference sequence). Trimming left V 0 bases short and J 4 bases short, with 16 bases between. The CDR3 DNA follows: TGTGCCAGTAGTATAGACAGGGCGGGGATAGGAAATCAGCCCCAGCATTTT. It is translated as CASSIDRAGIGNQPQHF. Complete variable domain (other parts from reference TRBV19 and TRBJ1-5): DGGITQSPKYLFRKEGQNVTLSCEQNLNHDAMYWYRQDPGQGLRLIYYSQIVNDFQKGDIAEGYSVSREKKESFPLTVTSAQKNPTAFYLCASSIDRAGIGNQPQHFGDGTRLSIL.

CDR3 region: CASSLVPAASGSSGANVLTF. As DNA, the CDR3 is TGCGCCAGCAGCTTGGTACCTGCGGCTAGCGGGAGCTCTGGGGCCAACGTCCTGACTTTC. The V gene is TRBV5-1, the J gene TRBJ2-6, with 10 bases fitting TRBD2. The V segment lost 0 bases and the J segment 0 bases; nucleotides outside the gene matches: 9. The CDR3 has 20 amino acids. CDR1 and CDR2 from the germline V gene are SGHRS and YFSETQ. The full variable domain, its missing parts supplied by reference TRBV5-1 and TRBJ2-6, is KAGVTQTPRYLIKTRGQQVTLSCSPISGHRSVSWYQQTPGQGLQFLFEYFSETQRNKGNFPGRFSGRQFSNSRSEMNVSTLELGDSALYLCASSLVPAASGSSGANVLTFGAGSRLTVL.

This sequence joins TRBV13 and TRBJ1-2; perhaps TRBD1 as D (5 bases). Trimming cost V 7 bases and J 0 bases, with 15 bases left between them. CDR1 and CDR2 from the germline V gene are PRHDT and FYEKMQ (reference sequence). The length of the CDR3 is 15 residues. The CDR3: CASTGEGTANYGYTF. CDR3 DNA sequence: TGTGCCAGCACGGGGGAGGGCACAGCTAACTATGGCTACACCTTC. Based on the CDR3 plus reference TRBV13 and TRBJ1-2, the full variable domain is AAGVIQSPRHLIKEKRETATLKCYPIPRHDTVYWYQQGPGQDPQFLISFYEKMQSDKGSIPDRFSAQQFSDYHSELNMSSLELGDSALYFCASTGEGTANYGYTFGSGTRLTVV.

The chain is built from TRBV5-1 and TRBJ2-7, with 7 bases fitting TRBD1. Germline CDR1 is SGHRS and CDR2 is YFSETQ. This CDR3 comprises 15 residues. V lost 0 bases to trimming and J lost 3 bases; unmatched junction nucleotides: 6. CDR3 bases: TGCGCCAGCAGCTTGGCAGGACAGGAGCTCTACGAGCAGTACTTC. Translated: CASSLAGQELYEQYF.